This T cell receptor beta chain was recovered during a study of post-analysis software for immune sequencing data. Overall study context: Included among the disease courses, which were recorded for the cohort, were relapsing-remitting, secondary progressive and progressive-relapsing multiple sclerosis. Findings and limits, study-wide: When patients were compared with controls, about five TRBV segments were more frequent, TRBV5-6, TRBV5-1 and TRBV20-1 among them. Patients with multiple sclerosis recorded significantly lower normalized Chao1 diversity than controls, the study found. F measure grouped same-batch samples tightly together.

Each TCR beta cDNA library carried unique molecular identifiers. There were 1 to 10 million T cells, and about 500,000 cDNA molecules came from them. MiXCR was run by TCRdb on the PCR reads, yielding one entry per CDR3 protein. The repertoire holds 700,000 to 900,000 distinct CDR3 sequences, with about half as singletons. Germline V lookup: CDR1 SGHRS, CDR2 YFSETQ. This CDR3 is 16 amino acids long. V dropped 0 bases and J dropped 3 bases, with 16 bases sitting between them. The sample holds a few counts of this clonotype. What it recognizes is unknown. The gene calls are TRBV5-1 and TRBJ2-7; D unclear. Specimen: blood. This receptor was obtained from a girl aged 10-17 years with multiple sclerosis. CDR3 sequence reads: CASSLAAPTVSYEQYF. For the CDR3, the DNA is TGCGCCAGCAGCTTGGCGGCTCCTACCGTGAGCTACGAGCAGTACTTC.